This T cell receptor (beta chain) was sequenced during a study of shared clonotypes between healthy human individuals. The V gene's germline CDR1 is SNHLY and CDR2 FYNNEI. The CDR3 has 13 residues. V shed 5 bases and J shed 5 bases, with 9 bases lying between them. Data came from immunoSEQ multiplex PCR; TCRdb stores just in-frame clones and leaves some out. The sample lists more than 2 million clones, 90% to 96% occurring once. The chain employs TRBV2 and TRBJ1-4; D possibly corresponds to TRBD1 (5 bases). The sequenced sample consisted of naive CD4+ T cells sorted from blood. Subset here: CD45RA+ positively selected. The clonotype comes from a man between 18 and 35 years old in good health. CDR3 in DNA: TGTGCCAGCAGTCTGACAGCGAATGAAAAACTGTTTTTT. Protein sequence: CASSLTANEKLFF. The whole variable domain, remainder taken from reference TRBV2 and TRBJ1-4, is EPEVTQTPSHQVTQMGQEVILRCVPISNHLYFYWYRQILGQKVEFLVSFYNNEISEKSEIFDDQFSVERPDGSNFTLKIRSTKLEDSAMYFCASSLTANEKLFFGSGTQLSVL.